The 29 T cell receptor beta chains below were found in one sample sequenced in a study of blood T cell repertoires in COVID-19. The protocol was immunoSEQ multiplex PCR, while the TCRdb copy is restricted to in-frame clones and leaves out a portion. The profile shows some 41,000 clones, 83% of them singletons. The sample was peripheral blood. The source of these receptors is a man at least 80 years old in a cohort sampled during active COVID-19.

This sequence joins TRBV28 and TRBJ1-2, with 8 nucleotides matching TRBD1. V shed 6 bases and J 5 bases; nucleotides not matched to a gene: 14. In germline, CDR1 is MDHEN, CDR2 SYDVKM. This CDR3 contains 16 residues. The CDR3 coding sequence is TGTGCCAGCAGCTTAATTCAGGGGGCCGCGGGGTATGGCTACACCTTC. Residues: CASSLIQGAAGYGYTF.

V and J are TRBV19 and TRBJ1-5, with D tentatively TRBD1 (6 bases). Trimming removed 5 bases from V and 0 bases from J, with 11 bases in between. Germline V lookup: CDR1 LNHDA, CDR2 SQIVND (reference sequence). The CDR3 has 15 amino acids. The CDR3 is CASSLGTSSNQPQHF. CDR3 in DNA: TGTGCCAGTAGTTTAGGGACAAGTAGCAATCAGCCCCAGCATTTT.

V is TRBV6-6 and J is TRBJ2-6; 8 bases agree with TRBD1. Germline assignment: CDR1 MNHNY and CDR2 SVGAGI (reference sequence). The J segment lost 2 bases and the V segment lost 6 bases, leaving 3 bases of the junction unmatched. This CDR3 contains 15 residues. CDR3 DNA: TGTGCCAGCAGGGACAGGGAAGCTGGGGCCAACGTCCTGACTTTC. It translates to CASRDREAGANVLTF.

The chain recombines TRBV5-6 with TRBJ2-3; D possibly corresponds to TRBD1 (5 bases). Germline-derived CDR1 and CDR2 are SGHDT and YYEEEE. This CDR3 region has 15 residues. Deletions cut 4 bases from V and 0 bases from J, with 12 bases between. CDR3 region: CASSQPRQSTDTQYF. The DNA of the CDR3 is TGTGCCAGCAGCCAGCCGAGACAGAGCACAGATACGCAGTATTTT.

The V gene is TRBV30, the J gene TRBJ2-2; unclear D gene. Germline CDR1 is GTSNPN and CDR2 is SVGIG (reference sequence). The CDR3 is 14 residues long. Trimming removed 0 bases from V and 6 bases from J, with 11 bases in between. The CDR3 spells CAWSVLSVSGELFF. For the CDR3, the DNA is TGTGCCTGGAGTGTACTATCGGTTTCCGGGGAGCTGTTTTTT.

V and J are TRBV28 and TRBJ1-1, with D tentatively TRBD1 (6 bases). The CDR3 sequence is 14 residues long. The germline CDR1 and CDR2 sequences are MDHEN and SYDVKM. Trimming stripped 3 bases from V and 1 base from J, with 9 bases between. DNA for the CDR3: TGTGCCAGCAGTTTGATACAGGGGAACACTGAAGCTTTCTTT. Residues: CASSLIQGNTEAFF.

This chain uses TRBV5-1 with TRBJ1-2; 10 bases match TRBD1. Germline V CDR1 and CDR2: SGHRS, YFSETQ. The V gene end was trimmed by 3 bases and the J gene end by 3 bases; junction bases not matched to a gene: 5. The CDR3 has 15 amino acids. The CDR3 sequence: CASSSGTGEDYGYTF. Written as DNA, the CDR3 is TGCGCCAGCAGCTCCGGGACAGGGGAAGACTATGGCTACACCTTC. Based on the CDR3 plus reference TRBV5-1 and TRBJ1-2, the full variable domain is KAGVTQTPRYLIKTRGQQVTLSCSPISGHRSVSWYQQTPGQGLQFLFEYFSETQRNKGNFPGRFSGRQFSNSRSEMNVSTLELGDSALYLCASSSGTGEDYGYTFGSGTRLTVV.

This clone appeared a few times. The chain carries TRBV10-3 and TRBJ2-2; 7 nucleotides line up with TRBD1. V lost 6 bases to trimming and J lost 1 base; unmatched junction nucleotides: 2. This CDR3 spans 14 amino acids. CDR1 and CDR2 (germline): ENHRY, SYGVKD. The CDR3: CAIRGQVNTGELFF. CDR3 coding DNA: TGTGCCATCAGAGGACAGGTGAACACCGGGGAGCTGTTTTTT.

J is TRBJ2-1 and V is TRBV5-6; 16 bases line up with TRBD2. The CDR3 sequence is 18 residues long. V dropped 4 bases and J dropped 9; count of bases not matched to a gene: 13. Looked up from germline, CDR1 is SGHDT and CDR2 is YYEEEE. CDR3 in DNA: TGTGCCAGCAGCGGAACCGGGACTAGCGGGAGGGCAATGGGTGAGCAGTTCTTC. Translating it yields CASSGTGTSGRAMGEQFF.

The chain has TRBV7-9 and TRBJ2-1; 7 bases fit TRBD2. Germline CDR1 and CDR2: SEHNR and FQNEAQ (reference sequence). V gave up 5 bases and J gave up 6 bases; unmatched junction bases: 13. The CDR3 is 16 residues long. Here the CDR3 DNA reads TGTGCCAGCAGCCCTCTGGGGAGCGGGACGATCAATGAGCAGTTCTTC. Residues: CASSPLGSGTINEQFF. Full variable domain (rest looked up from reference TRBV7-9 and TRBJ2-1): DTGVSQNPRHKITKRGQNVTFRCDPISEHNRLYWYRQTLGQGPEFLTYFQNEAQLEKSRLLSDRFSAERPKGSFSTLEIQRTEQGDSAMYLCASSPLGSGTINEQFFGPGTRLTVL.

This sequence joins TRBV9 and TRBJ1-1, with 8 bases fitting TRBD1. J lost 8 bases, V lost 4 bases, and 10 bases had no gene match. The CDR3 runs to 14 residues. CDR1 is SGDLS, CDR2 YYNGEE, per germline. CDR3 in amino acids: CASSSQGANPEAFF. The DNA for the CDR3 is TGTGCCAGCAGCTCCCAGGGGGCAAACCCAGAAGCTTTCTTT.

The rearrangement links TRBV7-9 to TRBJ2-1, with 8 bases identical to TRBD1. V trimming: 3 bases; J trimming: 9 bases; junction bases outside the gene matches: 7. Germline V gives CDR1 SEHNR, CDR2 FQNEAQ (reference sequence). The CDR3 covers 14 residues. The CDR3: CASSFWTGRREQFF. The DNA of the CDR3 is TGTGCCAGCAGCTTCTGGACAGGGCGCCGTGAGCAGTTCTTC.

The chain is built from TRBV2 and TRBJ2-7, with 7 bases identical to TRBD1. The germline V gene has CDR1 SNHLY and CDR2 FYNNEI. The junction had 6 bases not matched to a gene; V was cut back by 8 bases and J by 2 bases. This CDR3 spans 13 amino acids. CDR3 sequence reads: CASSRDRTYEQYF. As DNA, the CDR3 is TGTGCCAGCTCCCGGGACAGAACCTACGAGCAGTACTTC.

This chain connects TRBV19 to TRBJ2-5; 8 positions agree with TRBD2. Germline CDR1 is LNHDA and CDR2 is SQIVND (reference sequence). V gave up 6 bases and J gave up 3 bases; unmatched junction bases: 15. The CDR3 sequence is 17 residues long. The chain's CDR3 is CASRRTSYKGQEETQYF. The CDR3 coding sequence is TGTGCCAGTAGGAGGACTAGCTATAAGGGTCAGGAAGAGACCCAGTACTTC. The whole variable domain, filled in from reference TRBV19 and TRBJ2-5, reads DGGITQSPKYLFRKEGQNVTLSCEQNLNHDAMYWYRQDPGQGLRLIYYSQIVNDFQKGDIAEGYSVSREKKESFPLTVTSAQKNPTAFYLCASRRTSYKGQEETQYFGPGTRLLVL.

The sample holds a few counts of this clone. The V gene is TRBV27, the J gene TRBJ2-7, with D perhaps matching TRBD1 (6 bases). CDR3 length equals 16 residues. Germline-derived CDR1 and CDR2 are MNHEY and SMNVEV (reference sequence). V was pared by 4 bases and J by 6 bases, with 22 bases between. The CDR3 DNA reads as TGTGCCAGCAGTTGGGGGCGGGCGGCTCGAATTCCCGAGCAGTACTTC. Translation gives CASSWGRAARIPEQYF.

The CDR3 nucleotides read TGTGCCAGCAAACACAGGGACTCCTATAATTCACCCCTCCACTTT. Translating gives CASKHRDSYNSPLHF. The chain has TRBV6-5 and TRBJ1-6; D may be TRBD1 (6 bases). The CDR3 contains 15 residues. Germline V gene sequence: CDR1 MNHEY, CDR2 SVGAGI. V lost 7 bases and J lost 0, with 10 bases in between.

This clone showed up just once. The chain has TRBV6-5 and TRBJ1-5; D is uncertain. V lost 5 bases to trimming and J lost 0 bases, with 11 bases between them. The CDR3 spans 15 residues. CDR1 is MNHEY, CDR2 SVGAGI, per germline. CDR3 region: CASSIVEGSNQPQHF. The CDR3 DNA follows: TGTGCCAGCAGTATCGTCGAGGGTAGCAATCAGCCCCAGCATTTT.

This clone was seen once. The chain recombines TRBV19 with TRBJ2-5, with D unclear. With 6 bases removed from V and 4 bases from J, the gap between germline ends came to 15 bases. The germline CDR1 and CDR2 sequences are LNHDA and SQIVND (reference sequence). The CDR3 extends over 14 amino acids. The CDR3 here is CASRPSERRETQYF. The CDR3 coding sequence is TGTGCCAGTAGACCATCCGAGCGTCGAGAGACCCAGTACTTC. The whole variable domain, remainder taken from reference TRBV19 and TRBJ2-5, is DGGITQSPKYLFRKEGQNVTLSCEQNLNHDAMYWYRQDPGQGLRLIYYSQIVNDFQKGDIAEGYSVSREKKESFPLTVTSAQKNPTAFYLCASRPSERRETQYFGPGTRLLVL.

Judged by abundance, this clone is medium-sized. The chain uses TRBV19 and TRBJ2-7; D possibly corresponds to TRBD2 (5 bases). Trimming removed 5 bases from V and 0 bases from J, with 17 bases in between. Looked up from germline, CDR1 is LNHDA and CDR2 is SQIVND (reference sequence). The CDR3 contains 16 residues. The CDR3 spells CASSSSRTSFSYEQYF. The CDR3 region has the DNA TGTGCCAGTAGTTCAAGTCGTACTAGTTTCTCCTACGAGCAGTACTTC.

The chain couples TRBV6-2 or TRBV6-3 to TRBJ2-7, with D possibly being TRBD1 (5 bases). Trimming cost V 5 bases and J 0 bases, with 8 bases left between them. This CDR3 region has 13 residues. Germline V CDR1 and CDR2: MNHEY, SVGEGT. The CDR3 loop reads CASSIDSSYEQYF. The CDR3 nucleotides read TGTGCCAGCAGTATAGACAGCTCCTACGAGCAGTACTTC.

V is TRBV28 and J is TRBJ1-4; tentatively, D is TRBD1 (5 bases). Germline CDR1 reads MDHEN; CDR2 reads SYDVKM. The CDR3 has 15 residues. Trimming removed 7 bases from V and 8 bases from J, with 20 bases in between. This chain's CDR3 is CASNPADRPLEKLFF. CDR3 nucleotides: TGTGCCAGCAATCCCGCCGACAGACCCCTAGAAAAACTGTTTTTT.

The chain employs TRBV29-1 and TRBJ2-5; TRBD1 matches at 8 bases. The CDR3 extends over 14 amino acids. J gave up 0 bases and V 4 bases, and 4 bases lay outside the gene matches. Germline-derived CDR1 and CDR2 are SQVTM and ANQGSEA. The DNA of the CDR3 is TGCAGCGTTGGAACAGGGGGTTACCAAGAGACCCAGTACTTC. Translation: CSVGTGGYQETQYF.

The gene calls are TRBV3-1 (or the pseudogene TRBV3-2) and TRBJ2-7; a possible D gene is TRBD2 (7 bases). Trimming pared 5 bases from V and 3 bases from J, leaving 20 bases between. This CDR3 comprises 16 residues. Per germline, CDR1 LGHDT and CDR2 YNNKEL (reference sequence). CDR3 loop: CASSWGGPQGIYEQYF. CDR3 in DNA: TGTGCCAGCAGCTGGGGGGGTCCACAGGGAATCTACGAGCAGTACTTC.

This chain uses TRBV6-5 with TRBJ2-7; 11 nucleotides agree with TRBD1. This CDR3 has 14 residues. CDR1 and CDR2 from the germline V gene are MNHEY and SVGAGI. V shed 7 bases, J shed 3 bases, and the junction held 5 bases outside the gene matches. The CDR3 nucleotides are TGTGCCAGCATGCCGGGACAGGGGGGCTACGAGCAGTACTTC. This encodes CASMPGQGGYEQYF.

This rearrangement joins TRBV18 to TRBJ2-5; D might be TRBD1 (6 bases). There are 14 residues in the CDR3. V was cut by 0 bases and J by 4 bases, with 9 bases left in between. Per the germline V gene, CDR1 is KGHSH and CDR2 is LQKENI. CDR3 DNA sequence: TGTGCCAGCTCACCACCGCTAGGGGGAGAGACCCAGTACTTC. It translates to CASSPPLGGETQYF.

The rearrangement links TRBV28 to TRBJ1-2; D may be TRBD1 (5 bases). The CDR3 contains 12 residues. V was pared by 5 bases and J by 7 bases, with 11 bases between. Germline CDR1 and CDR2: MDHEN and SYDVKM. In DNA form, the CDR3 reads TGTGCCAGCAGTCAAACGCAGGGTGGCTACACCTTC. Protein product: CASSQTQGGYTF.

The chain is built from TRBV5-6 and TRBJ2-3; D perhaps matches TRBD1 (6 bases). The V gene lost 0 bases and the J gene lost 5 bases, with 10 bases spanning the gap. The CDR3 covers 14 residues. Looked up from germline, CDR1 is SGHDT and CDR2 is YYEEEE. This CDR3 is CASSLVGAGDTQYF. In DNA, the CDR3 is TGTGCCAGCAGCTTGGTGGGGGCAGGAGATACGCAGTATTTT.

The sample holds a few counts of this clone. The chain joins TRBV18 to TRBJ1-3; no firm D call. The CDR3 loop spans 13 amino acids. Deletions cut 6 bases from V and 9 bases from J, with 15 bases between. The V gene's germline CDR1 is KGHSH and CDR2 LQKENI. CDR3 coding DNA: TGTGCCAGCTCCCCGACCGGGTCCGGCACCATATATTTT. Protein: CASSPTGSGTIYF. The full variable domain, rest sourced from reference TRBV18 and TRBJ1-3, is NAGVMQNPRHLVRRRGQEARLRCSPMKGHSHVYWYRQLPEEGLKFMVYLQKENIIDESGMPKERFSAEFPKEGPSILRIQQVVRGDSAAYFCASSPTGSGTIYFGEGSWLTVV.

The chain uses TRBV9 and TRBJ1-1; unclear D gene. This CDR3 has 16 residues. Germline V gene data show CDR1 as SGDLS and CDR2 as YYNGEE. Trimming removed 3 bases from V and 3 bases from J, with 18 bases in between. CDR3 sequence (DNA): TGTGCCAGCAGCGCGCTCCCCCGGAGGGTTGACACTGAAGCTTTCTTT. Translating gives CASSALPRRVDTEAFF.